This is a list of T cell receptor beta chains from one sample in a study of blood T cell repertoires in COVID-19. Method: immunoSEQ multiplex PCR; TCRdb's copy keeps in-frame clones and lacks some. The sample has about 120,000 clones, 70% to 85% seen once. Sequencing was done on a sample of peripheral blood. These receptors originate from a woman between 65 and 79 years old with acute or convalescent COVID-19. The CDR3 runs from the conserved cysteine through the conserved F or W.

>TRBJ2-2|TRBV14|15
CASSQAGVLPGELFF
>TRBJ2-5|TRBV7-9|18
CASSLVDGFRQTIETQYF
>TRBJ1-1|TRBV7-2|13
CASTRDRNTEAFF
>TRBJ1-6|TRBV19|15
CASMTGAGVNSPLHF
>TRBJ2-7|TRBV6-2/TRBV6-3|14
CASSSVTGLYEQYF
>TRBJ2-3|TRBV3-1/TRBV3-2|13
CASSQDYTDTQYF
>TRBJ1-4|TRBV5-4|14
CASSFQGGGEKLFF
>TRBJ2-2|TRBV11-3|12
CASSLNYGELFF
>TRBJ2-3|TRBV11-2|12
CASSLLQHTQYF
>TRBJ1-2|TRBV29-1|12
CSVDRQSQVYTF
>TRBJ1-3|TRBV7-2|16
CASSGTGLFSGNTIYF
>TRBJ1-1|TRBV5-8|15
CASSQTGLMNTEAFF
>TRBJ2-1|TRBV6-5|14
CASTTGGSYNEQFF
>TRBJ2-5|TRBV7-8|15
CASSLPDRTQETQYF
>TRBJ2-6|TRBV6-5|13
CASSEAGANVLTF
>TRBJ1-2|TRBV6-6|16
CASSPRGSRYNYGYTF
>TRBJ2-7|TRBV19|15
CASSLQDTDHYEQYF
>TRBJ2-5|TRBV5-8|15
CASSLVQNNQETQYF
>TRBJ2-5|TRBV7-2|13
CASSLGQQETQYF
>TRBJ1-1|TRBV7-9|13
CASSSTGVTEAFF
>TRBJ1-1|TRBV5-1|14
CASSLGQGGTEAFF
>TRBJ1-1|TRBV7-2|15
CASIKDPGGNTEAFF
>TRBJ2-5|TRBV18|12
CASSPTRETQYF
>TRBJ2-1|TRBV5-1|17
CASSRTSGGGSYNEQFF
>TRBJ2-1|TRBV10-3|14
CAIRWGGSYNEQFF
>TRBJ2-5|TRBV7-2|15
CASSVSTGNQETQYF
>TRBJ1-1|TRBV2|13
CASSGEFNTEAFF
>TRBJ1-4|TRBV6-5|12
CASGFAREKLFF
>TRBJ1-2|TRBV30|15
CAWSVRGRGREGYTF